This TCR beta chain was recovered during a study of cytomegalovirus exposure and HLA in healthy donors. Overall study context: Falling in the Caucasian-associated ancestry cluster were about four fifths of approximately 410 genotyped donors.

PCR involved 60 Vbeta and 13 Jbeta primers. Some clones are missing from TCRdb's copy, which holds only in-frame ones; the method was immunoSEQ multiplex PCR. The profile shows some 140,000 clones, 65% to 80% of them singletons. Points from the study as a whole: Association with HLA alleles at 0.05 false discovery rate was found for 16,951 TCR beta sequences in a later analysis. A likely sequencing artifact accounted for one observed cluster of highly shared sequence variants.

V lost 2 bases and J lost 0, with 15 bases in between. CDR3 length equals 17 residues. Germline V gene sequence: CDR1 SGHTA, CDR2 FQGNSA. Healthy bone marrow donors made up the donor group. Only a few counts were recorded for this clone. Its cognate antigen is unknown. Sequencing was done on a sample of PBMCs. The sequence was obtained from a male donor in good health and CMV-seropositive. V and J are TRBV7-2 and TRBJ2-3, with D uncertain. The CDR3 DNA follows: TGTGCCAGCAGCTTAAGGAGAGGAGCGACTAGCACAGATACGCAGTATTTT. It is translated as CASSLRRGATSTDTQYF.